Described below is a single TCR beta chain sequence and its context. This entry is derived from a study of blood T cell repertoires in COVID-19. The overall study: Acute and convalescent COVID-19 samples came from the United States, Italy and Spain. PBMCs, B-cell-depleted T cells, or T cells provided the cDNA or gDNA that made up the material.

In the original processing: Amplifying reference gene primers gave estimates of nucleated cell counts. The table came from immunoSEQ multiplex PCR; TCRdb's copy has only in-frame clones and leaves some out. V, J and clone size were drawn from that table, and D and trimming were deduced from the DNA. Of almost 350,000 clones listed, about nine tenths are singletons. This CDR3 spans 15 amino acids. Trimming cost V 3 bases and J 10 bases; bases outside gene matches: 14. Germline V gene lookup returns CDR1 SNHLY and CDR2 FYNNEI. Material for sequencing was peripheral blood. The chain carries TRBV2 and TRBJ1-1; 7 nucleotides line up with TRBD1. The TCR originated in an older woman with COVID-19, enrolled during active disease. The CDR3 nucleotides are TGTGCCAGCAGTGATGTGGGCGAGGGGGCGACGCGAGCTTTCTTT. Its protein product is CASSDVGEGATRAFF.